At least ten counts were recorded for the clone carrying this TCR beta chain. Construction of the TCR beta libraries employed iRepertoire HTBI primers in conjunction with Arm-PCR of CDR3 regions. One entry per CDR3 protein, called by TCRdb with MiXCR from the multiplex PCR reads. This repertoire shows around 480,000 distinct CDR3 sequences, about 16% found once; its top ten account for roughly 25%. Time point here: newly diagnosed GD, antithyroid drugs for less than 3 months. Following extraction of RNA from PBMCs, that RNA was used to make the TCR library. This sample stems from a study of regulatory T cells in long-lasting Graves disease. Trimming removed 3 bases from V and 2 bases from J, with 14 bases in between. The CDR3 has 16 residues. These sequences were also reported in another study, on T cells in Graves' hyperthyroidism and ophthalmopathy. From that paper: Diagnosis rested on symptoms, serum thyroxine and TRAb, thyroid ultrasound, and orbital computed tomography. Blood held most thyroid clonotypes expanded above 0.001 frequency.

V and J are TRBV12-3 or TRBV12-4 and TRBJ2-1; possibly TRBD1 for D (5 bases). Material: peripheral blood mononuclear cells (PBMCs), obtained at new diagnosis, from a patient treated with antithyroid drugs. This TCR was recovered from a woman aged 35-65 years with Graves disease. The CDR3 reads CASSFESGNPYNEQFF. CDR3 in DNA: TGTGCCAGCAGTTTTGAGTCAGGGAACCCCTACAATGAGCAGTTCTTC.